This TCR beta chain was captured in a study of blood T cell repertoires in COVID-19. This clone showed up just once. Profiled with immunoSEQ multiplex PCR; TCRdb holds only in-frame clones, not every one. The table has about 140,000 clones, around 80% seen once; the top ten hold under 6%. In germline, CDR1 is SGHTA, CDR2 FQGNSA. The CDR3 loop spans 14 amino acids. The V gene lost 5 bases and the J gene lost 7 bases, with 15 bases spanning the gap. Sequencing used peripheral blood. The chain joins TRBV7-2 to TRBJ2-1; maybe TRBD2 (5 bases). The source is a woman aged 80 or over with active or convalescent COVID-19. The CDR3 region is CASSLGVATNEQFF. CDR3 coding DNA: TGTGCCAGCAGCCTGGGCGTAGCGACGAATGAGCAGTTCTTC.